This T cell receptor beta chain came from a study of blood T cell repertoires in COVID-19. Study as a whole: Acute and convalescent COVID-19 specimens originated in the United States, Italy and Spain. From T cells, B-cell-depleted T cells, or PBMCs came the material, which was cDNA or gDNA.

Per the germline V gene, CDR1 is DFQATT and CDR2 is SNEGSKA (reference sequence). This CDR3 contains 11 residues. The V end was cut by 5 bases, the J end by 9 bases, with 11 bases between. Under the authors' procedure: Amplification of reference gene primers was used by the study to estimate nucleated cell counts. TCRdb keeps only in-frame clones here, not all; method: immunoSEQ multiplex PCR. V, J and clone size were drawn from that table, and D and trimming were deduced from the DNA. The sample has around 20,000 clones, roughly nine tenths seen once. Material: peripheral blood. This rearrangement joins TRBV20-1 to TRBJ2-1, with D perhaps TRBD1 (5 bases). The clonotype comes from a human donor with active COVID-19. The donor label of this sample is uncertain. CDR3 coding DNA: TGCAGTGCTGTTTGGGGCGGTGAGCAGTTCTTC. Protein sequence: CSAVWGGEQFF.